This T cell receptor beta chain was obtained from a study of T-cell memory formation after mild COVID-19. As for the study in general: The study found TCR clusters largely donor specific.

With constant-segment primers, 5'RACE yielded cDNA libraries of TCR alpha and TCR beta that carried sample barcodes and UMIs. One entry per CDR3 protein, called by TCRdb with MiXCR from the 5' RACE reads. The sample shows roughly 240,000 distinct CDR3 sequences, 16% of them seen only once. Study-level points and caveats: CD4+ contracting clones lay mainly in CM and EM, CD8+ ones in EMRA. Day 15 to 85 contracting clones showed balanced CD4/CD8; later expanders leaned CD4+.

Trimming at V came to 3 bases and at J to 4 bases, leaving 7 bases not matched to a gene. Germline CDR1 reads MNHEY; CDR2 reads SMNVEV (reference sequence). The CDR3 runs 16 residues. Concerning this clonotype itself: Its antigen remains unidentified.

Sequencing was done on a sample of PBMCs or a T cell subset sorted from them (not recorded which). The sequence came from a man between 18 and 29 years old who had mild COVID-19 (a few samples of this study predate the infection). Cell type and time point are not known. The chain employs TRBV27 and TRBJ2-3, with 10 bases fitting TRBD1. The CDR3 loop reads CASSFLGQGRADTQYF. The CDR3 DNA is TGTGCCAGCAGTTTCCTGGGACAGGGGAGGGCAGATACGCAGTATTTT.